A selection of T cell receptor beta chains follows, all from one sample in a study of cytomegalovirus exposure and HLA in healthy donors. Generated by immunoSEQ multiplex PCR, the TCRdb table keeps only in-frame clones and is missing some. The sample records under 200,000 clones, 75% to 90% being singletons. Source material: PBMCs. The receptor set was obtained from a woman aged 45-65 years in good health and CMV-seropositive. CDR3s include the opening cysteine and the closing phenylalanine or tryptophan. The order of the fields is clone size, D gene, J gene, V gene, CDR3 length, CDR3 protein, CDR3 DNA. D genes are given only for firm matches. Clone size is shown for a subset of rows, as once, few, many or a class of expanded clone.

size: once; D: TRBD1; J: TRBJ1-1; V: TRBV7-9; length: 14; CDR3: CSSSAQGWDTEAFF; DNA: TGTTCCAGCAGCGCACAGGGGTGGGACACTGAAGCTTTCTTT
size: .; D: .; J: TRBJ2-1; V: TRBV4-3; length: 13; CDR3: CASSLDSSREQFF; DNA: TGCGCCAGCAGCCTTGACAGTAGCCGTGAGCAGTTCTTC
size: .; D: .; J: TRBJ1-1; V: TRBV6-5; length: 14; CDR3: CASRGDKLNTEAFF; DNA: TGTGCCAGCAGGGGGGACAAATTGAACACTGAAGCTTTCTTT
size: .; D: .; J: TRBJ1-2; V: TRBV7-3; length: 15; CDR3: CASSLVTGPEVSYTF; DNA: TGTGCCAGCAGCTTAGTGACGGGTCCCGAAGTAAGCTACACCTTC
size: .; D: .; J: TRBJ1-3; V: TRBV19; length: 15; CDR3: CASRSQGLGGNTIYF; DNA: TGTGCCAGTAGATCACAGGGTTTGGGCGGAAACACCATATATTTT
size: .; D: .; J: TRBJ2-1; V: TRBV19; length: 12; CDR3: CASRYDSYEQFF; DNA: TGTGCCAGTCGATACGACAGTTATGAGCAGTTCTTC
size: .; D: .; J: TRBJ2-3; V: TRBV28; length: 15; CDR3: CASSLWGGGADTQYF; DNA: TGTGCCAGCAGTTTATGGGGTGGGGGGGCTGATACGCAGTATTTT
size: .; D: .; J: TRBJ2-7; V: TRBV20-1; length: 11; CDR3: CSASTAYEQYF; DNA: TGCAGTGCTAGCACAGCCTACGAGCAGTACTTC
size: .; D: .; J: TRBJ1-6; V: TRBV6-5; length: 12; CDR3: CASSQGGSPLHF; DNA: TGTGCCAGCAGTCAGGGCGGTTCACCCCTCCACTTT
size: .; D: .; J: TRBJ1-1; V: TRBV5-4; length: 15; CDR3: CASSLYAGLDAEAFF; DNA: TGTGCCAGCAGCTTGTATGCAGGTCTGGATGCTGAAGCTTTCTTT
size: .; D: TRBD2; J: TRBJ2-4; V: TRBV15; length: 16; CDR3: CATSIGLAGGKNIQYF; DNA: TGTGCCACCAGCATCGGACTAGCGGGGGGAAAAAACATTCAGTACTTC
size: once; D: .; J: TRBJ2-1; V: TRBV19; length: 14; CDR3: CASSINQGGNEQFF; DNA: TGTGCCAGTAGTATAAACCAGGGGGGTAATGAGCAGTTCTTC
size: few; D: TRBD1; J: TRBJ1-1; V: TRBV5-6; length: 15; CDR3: CASSPRGQGGVYGFF; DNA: TGTGCCAGCAGCCCAAGGGGACAGGGGGGAGTTTACGGTTTCTTT
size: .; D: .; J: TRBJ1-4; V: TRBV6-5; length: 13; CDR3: CASKTGGNEKLFF; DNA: TGTGCCAGTAAGACGGGAGGGAATGAAAAACTGTTTTTT
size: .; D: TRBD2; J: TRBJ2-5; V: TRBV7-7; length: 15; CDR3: CASSPSSGGWETQYF; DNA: TGTGCTAGCAGCCCTTCCTCGGGAGGGTGGGAGACCCAGTACTTC
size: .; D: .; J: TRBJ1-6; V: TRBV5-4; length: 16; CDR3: CASSSGTGPYNSPLHF; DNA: TGTGCCAGCAGCTCGGGCACAGGGCCCTATAATTCACCCCTCCACTTT
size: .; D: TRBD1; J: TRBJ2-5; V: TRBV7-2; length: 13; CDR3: CASSAGQGMEQYF; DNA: TGTGCCAGCAGCGCGGGACAGGGGATGGAGCAGTACTTC
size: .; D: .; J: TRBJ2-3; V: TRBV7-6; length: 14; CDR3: CASSTGLSTDTQYF; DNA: TGTGCCAGCAGCACCGGACTATCCACAGATACGCAGTATTTT
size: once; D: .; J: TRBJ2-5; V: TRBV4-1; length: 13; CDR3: CASSRGQGQTQYF; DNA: TGCGCCAGCAGCCGAGGGCAGGGGCAGACCCAGTACTTC
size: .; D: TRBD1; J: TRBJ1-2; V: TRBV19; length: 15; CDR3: CASSIGDSQYYGYTF; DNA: TGTGCCAGTAGTATAGGGGACAGCCAGTACTATGGCTACACCTTC
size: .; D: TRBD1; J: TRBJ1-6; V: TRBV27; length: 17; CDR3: CASSLRGRQGTNSPLHF; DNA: TGTGCCAGCAGTCTACGGGGGCGACAGGGCACGAATTCACCCCTCCACTTT
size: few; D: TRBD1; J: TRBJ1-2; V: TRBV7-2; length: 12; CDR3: CASSPDRGGYTF; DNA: TGTGCCAGCAGCCCCGACAGGGGCGGCTACACCTTC
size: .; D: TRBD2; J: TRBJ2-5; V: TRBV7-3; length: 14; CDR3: CASSFSGGQETQYF; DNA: TGTGCCAGCAGCTTCTCGGGGGGACAAGAGACCCAGTACTTC
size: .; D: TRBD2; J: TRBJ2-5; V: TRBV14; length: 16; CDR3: CASSQGSSGGKKTQYF; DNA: TGTGCCAGCAGCCAAGGGTCTAGCGGGGGCAAAAAGACCCAGTACTTC
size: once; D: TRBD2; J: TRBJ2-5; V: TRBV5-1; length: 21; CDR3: CASSLVPRWGGTLRAQETQYF; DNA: TGCGCCAGCAGCTTGGTTCCTCGGTGGGGGGGGACTTTACGAGCGCAAGAGACCCAGTACTTC
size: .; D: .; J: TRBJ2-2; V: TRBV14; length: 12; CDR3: CASSQVIGELFF; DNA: TGTGCCAGCAGCCAAGTCATCGGGGAGCTGTTTTTT
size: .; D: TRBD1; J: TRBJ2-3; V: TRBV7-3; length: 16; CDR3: CASSSTGTGSLDTQYF; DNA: TGTGCCAGCAGCTCGACCGGGACAGGGTCTTTGGATACGCAGTATTTT
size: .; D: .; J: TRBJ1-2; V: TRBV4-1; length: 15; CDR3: CASSQDPSGGEGYTF; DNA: TGCGCCAGCAGCCAAGATCCCTCGGGGGGAGAGGGCTACACCTTC
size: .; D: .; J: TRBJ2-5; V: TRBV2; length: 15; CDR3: CASSDGGTALETQYF; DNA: TGTGCCAGCAGTGATGGGGGGACCGCCCTTGAGACCCAGTACTTC
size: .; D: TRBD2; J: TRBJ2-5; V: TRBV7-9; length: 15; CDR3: CASSLTSGGQETQYF; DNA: TGTGCCAGCAGCTTAACTAGCGGGGGGCAAGAGACCCAGTACTTC
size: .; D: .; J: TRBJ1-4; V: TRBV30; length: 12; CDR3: CAWSSQGAELFF; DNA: TGTGCCTGGAGTTCTCAAGGGGCCGAACTGTTTTTT
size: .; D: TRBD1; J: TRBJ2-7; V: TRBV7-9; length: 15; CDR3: CASSRGQGITYEQYF; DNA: TGTGCCAGCAGCCGGGGACAGGGGATAACCTACGAGCAGTACTTC
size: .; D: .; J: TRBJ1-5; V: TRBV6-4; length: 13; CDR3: CASSQGRNQPQHF; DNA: TGTGCCAGCAGTCAGGGTCGCAATCAGCCCCAGCATTTT
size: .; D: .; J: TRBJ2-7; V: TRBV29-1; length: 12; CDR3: CSVGGGDYEQYF; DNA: TGCAGCGTTGGAGGAGGGGACTACGAGCAGTACTTC
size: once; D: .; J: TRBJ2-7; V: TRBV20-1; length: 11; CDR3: CSAHRDYEQYF; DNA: TGCAGTGCCCACAGGGACTACGAGCAGTACTTC
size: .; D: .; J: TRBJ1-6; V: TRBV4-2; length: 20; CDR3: CASSQKPQGNGSSYNSPLHF; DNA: TGTGCCAGCAGCCAAAAACCCCAGGGGAATGGGAGCTCCTATAATTCACCCCTCCACTTT
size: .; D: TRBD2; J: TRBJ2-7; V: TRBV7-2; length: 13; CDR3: CASSFGLAGEQYF; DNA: TGTGCCAGCAGCTTTGGACTAGCGGGGGAGCAGTACTTC
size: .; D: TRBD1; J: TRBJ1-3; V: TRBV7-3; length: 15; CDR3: CASSPQGASGNTIYF; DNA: TGTGCCAGCAGCCCCCAGGGGGCGAGTGGAAACACCATATATTTT
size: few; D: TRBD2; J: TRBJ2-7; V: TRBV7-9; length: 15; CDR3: CASSLGPVGGYEQYF; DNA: TGTGCCAGCAGCTTAGGGCCTGTGGGGGGGTACGAGCAGTACTTC
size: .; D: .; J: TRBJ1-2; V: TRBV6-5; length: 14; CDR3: CASSYSPGRYGYTF; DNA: TGTGCCAGCAGTTACTCGCCAGGCCGCTATGGCTACACCTTC
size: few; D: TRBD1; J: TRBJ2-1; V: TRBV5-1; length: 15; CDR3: CASSLSGQSYNEQFF; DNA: TGCGCCAGCAGCTTGTCGGGACAGAGCTACAATGAGCAGTTCTTC
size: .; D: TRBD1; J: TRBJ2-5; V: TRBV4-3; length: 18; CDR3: CASSQDMVGQGFQETQYF; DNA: TGCGCCAGCAGCCAAGATATGGTAGGACAGGGGTTTCAAGAGACCCAGTACTTC
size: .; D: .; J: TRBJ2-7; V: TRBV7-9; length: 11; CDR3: CASSFGGEQYF; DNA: TGTGCCAGCAGCTTTGGGGGGGAGCAGTACTTC
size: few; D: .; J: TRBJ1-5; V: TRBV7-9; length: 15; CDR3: CASTSSGKGNQPQHF; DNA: TGTGCCAGCACCTCCTCAGGGAAGGGCAATCAGCCCCAGCATTTT
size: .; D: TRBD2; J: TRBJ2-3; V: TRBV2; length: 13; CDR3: CASRRGGTDTQYF; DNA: TGTGCCAGCAGGCGGGGGGGGACAGATACGCAGTATTTT
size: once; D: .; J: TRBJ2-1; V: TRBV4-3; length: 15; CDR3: CASSQSLNSRNEQFF; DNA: TGCGCCAGCAGCCAGTCTCTCAATTCTAGGAATGAGCAGTTCTTC